This T cell receptor beta chain was profiled in a study of Ad26.COV2.S vaccination and SARS-CoV-2 variants. Study-wide context: Each vaccinee took Ad26.COV2.S intramuscularly, once or twice 56 days apart.

Using immunoSEQ multiplex PCR, the repertoire was profiled, and TCRdb retains in-frame clones only, with some absent. Of a few hundred thousand clones in the sample, almost 90% were seen once. Points from the study as a whole: After vaccination, reports described spike-specific CD8+ and CD4+ T cell responses as showing substantial breadth.

Turning to this clone: What it binds is unknown.

Treatment in this sample: some 19 received Ad26.COV2.S at low or high dose, single or two shots; about 5 received placebo; per-sample allocation not given. The investigators took samples on day 63 after the first vaccine or placebo injection. Within Boston, the person who donated was an adult of 18-55 years. The CDR3 covers 10 residues. Germline lookup yields CDR1 DFQATT and CDR2 SNEGSKA (reference sequence). Trimming cost V 6 bases and J 8 bases; bases outside gene matches: 3. The rearrangement uses TRBV20-1 and TRBJ1-1; 7 nucleotides align to TRBD1. This TCR derives from a person aged 18-60 years who received the Ad26.COV2.S COVID-19 vaccine or a placebo. The source material was peripheral blood, sampled in a trial of Ad26.COV2.S vaccine versus placebo. CDR3 nucleotides: TGCAGTGCCCTGGACAGGGAAGCTTTCTTT. Translated: CSALDREAFF.